Shown below are 30 T cell receptor beta chains from a single sample sequenced in a study of cytomegalovirus exposure and HLA in healthy donors. PCR involved 60 Vbeta and 13 Jbeta primers. Repertoires were generated with immunoSEQ multiplex PCR, while TCRdb's copy carries only in-frame clones and drops some. The data contain about 180,000 clones, roughly 82% of them seen just once; the ten biggest clones take up approximately 1.4%. Sequencing used PBMCs. These receptors were collected from a man aged 40-55 years in good health and CMV-seronegative.

This sequence joins TRBV28 and TRBJ2-3; 9 bases are a match to TRBD1. Trimming cost V 6 bases and J 0 bases; bases outside gene matches: 7. This CDR3 comprises 16 residues. In germline, CDR1 is MDHEN, CDR2 SYDVKM. CDR3 DNA: TGTGCCAGCAGCCATGAGACAGGGGGTAGCACAGATACGCAGTATTTT. Its protein is CASSHETGGSTDTQYF.

This clone occurred a few times. This sequence joins TRBV29-1 and TRBJ2-1; D perhaps matches TRBD1 (6 bases). Looked up from germline, CDR1 is SQVTM and CDR2 is ANQGSEA. Trimming removed 7 bases at V and 6 bases at J, with 19 bases between. The CDR3 has 14 residues. This CDR3 reads CSDRGTGRSNEQFF. The CDR3 DNA reads as TGCAGCGACCGCGGCACAGGGCGGTCCAATGAGCAGTTCTTC.

V gene TRBV4-1 combines with J gene TRBJ2-5; no definite D call. Germline CDR1 and CDR2: MGHRA and YSYEKL. The V end was cut by 1 base, the J end by 7 bases, with 7 bases between. This CDR3 contains 12 residues. This CDR3 reads CASSQGSGTQYF. CDR3 nucleotides: TGCGCCAGCAGCCAAGGGTCGGGGACCCAGTACTTC.

The V gene is TRBV28, the J gene TRBJ1-2; 7 nucleotides align to TRBD1. Germline lookup yields CDR1 MDHEN and CDR2 SYDVKM. This CDR3 has 15 amino acids. With V trimmed by 3 bases and J by 8 bases, 12 bases remained unmatched. CDR3 loop: CASSFNPYQGGGYTF. CDR3 DNA sequence: TGTGCCAGCAGTTTTAATCCTTACCAGGGGGGCGGCTACACCTTC.

The rearrangement links TRBV7-8 to TRBJ1-2; D perhaps matches TRBD1 (6 bases). There are 12 residues in the CDR3. V was trimmed by 5 bases and J by 8 bases, leaving 12 bases between them. Germline V CDR1 and CDR2: SGHVS, FQNEAQ. The CDR3 sequence: CASSIQGLGYTF. CDR3 sequence (DNA): TGTGCCAGCAGCATCCAGGGGCTAGGCTACACCTTC.

The J gene is TRBJ2-2, the V gene TRBV7-3, with TRBD1 matching 8 bases. The CDR3 consists of 15 residues. The V segment lost 3 bases and the J segment 6 bases; nucleotides outside the gene matches: 6. In germline, CDR1 is SGHTA, CDR2 FQGTGA. In DNA form, the CDR3 reads TGTGCCAGCAGCTTCTCAGGGGGCGAAGCCGGGGAGCTGTTTTTT. Translated: CASSFSGGEAGELFF.

The chain joins TRBV23-1 to TRBJ2-1; 7 bases agree with TRBD1. TRBV23-1 is an ORF for which the function is uncertain. The trim removed 0 bases at V and 15 bases at J, leaving 2 bases unmatched. This CDR3 comprises 11 residues. CDR3 sequence (DNA): TGCGCCAGCAGTCAATCAGACAGGGTGTTCTTC. Amino acids: CASSQSDRVFF.

The J gene is TRBJ2-7, the V gene TRBV19, with 10 bases that match TRBD1. This CDR3 contains 12 residues. Trimming cost V 11 bases and J 5 bases; bases outside gene matches: 6. CDR1 is LNHDA and CDR2 is SQIVND in the germline V gene (reference sequence). The CDR3, as DNA: TGTGCCTCCGGGACAGGGGCAGACGAGCAGTACTTC. It codes for CASGTGADEQYF.

This clone was found once. This sequence joins TRBV5-6 and TRBJ1-6; TRBD1 agrees at 9 bases. The germline CDR1 and CDR2 sequences are SGHDT and YYEEEE. The CDR3 contains 17 residues. V trimming: 3 bases; J trimming: 8 bases; junction bases outside the gene matches: 12. CDR3 in amino acids: CASSSALHRGLDSPLHF. CDR3 nucleotides: TGTGCCAGCAGCTCCGCCTTGCACAGGGGGCTAGATTCACCCCTCCACTTT.

V gene TRBV5-4 combines with J gene TRBJ2-4; 11 positions match TRBD2. The CDR3 loop spans 18 amino acids. With 3 bases clipped from V and 0 bases from J, the junction kept 8 bases outside the gene matches. In germline, CDR1 is SGHNT, CDR2 YYREEE (reference sequence). CDR3 coding DNA: TGTGCCAGCAGCTCAAATGTAGCGGGAGGGCTAGCCAAAAACATTCAGTACTTC. Protein sequence: CASSSNVAGGLAKNIQYF.

This sequence joins TRBV4-2 and TRBJ2-7; 7 nucleotides align to TRBD2. The V and J ends lost 2 bases and 2 bases, in that order; junction bases with no gene match: 6. The CDR3 runs to 15 residues. The germline CDR1 and CDR2 sequences are LGHNA and YNFKEQ. This chain's CDR3 is CASSQSASGTYEQYF. The CDR3 DNA follows: TGTGCCAGCAGCCAATCCGCTAGCGGTACCTACGAGCAGTACTTC.

This sequence joins TRBV5-6 and TRBJ1-6; 7 bases are a match to TRBD1. The CDR3 length is 16 residues. J gave up 7 bases and V 2 bases, and 9 bases lay outside the gene matches. Germline CDR1 SGHDT, CDR2 YYEEEE. The CDR3 DNA follows: TGTGCCAGCAGCTTTCGGACAGGAGCCCTGAATTCACCCCTCCACTTT. It translates to CASSFRTGALNSPLHF.

The chain couples TRBV6-1 to TRBJ1-2, with 7 bases fitting TRBD1. V lost 0 bases to trimming and J lost 13 bases; unmatched junction nucleotides: 11. The germline V gene has CDR1 MNHNS and CDR2 SASEGT. The CDR3 covers 14 residues. CDR3 DNA: TGTGCCAGCAGTGAAGCCTCGGGACAGAGGCAGGGCACCTTC. Translation gives CASSEASGQRQGTF.

Only a few counts were recorded for this clone. The chain joins TRBV7-2 to TRBJ1-1; D might be TRBD1 (5 bases). The germline gives CDR1 SGHTA, CDR2 FQGNSA. The CDR3 covers 14 residues. Trimming cost V 2 bases and J 1 base, with 8 bases left between them. The CDR3 is CASSLLGQNTEAFF. In nucleotides, the CDR3 is TGTGCCAGCAGCTTACTCGGACAGAACACTGAAGCTTTCTTT.

The chain combines TRBV11-3 with TRBJ1-1; 9 positions agree with TRBD1. After removal of 3 bases from V and 1 base from J, the junction contained 3 bases not matched to a gene. This CDR3 region has 15 residues. Germline V CDR1 and CDR2: SGHNT, YENEEA. CDR3 protein: CASSFGQGQNTEAFF. The DNA of the CDR3 is TGTGCCAGCAGCTTTGGACAGGGGCAGAACACTGAAGCTTTCTTT.

This chain uses TRBV5-1 with TRBJ2-7; 8 bases fit TRBD1. Trimming removed 0 bases from V and 7 bases from J; junction bases left unmatched: 9. Germline-derived CDR1 and CDR2 are SGHRS and YFSETQ. This CDR3 contains 15 residues. This CDR3 reads CASSLADRDSREQYF. In DNA form, the CDR3 reads TGCGCCAGCAGCTTGGCGGACAGGGACAGTAGGGAGCAGTACTTC.

The chain couples TRBV6-1 to TRBJ1-3, with 7 bases aligning to TRBD1. Trimming removed 6 bases from V and 2 bases from J; junction bases left unmatched: 4. This CDR3 comprises 14 residues. Germline-derived CDR1 and CDR2 are MNHNS and SASEGT. Here the CDR3 DNA reads TGTGCCAGCAGAGGACAGGATACTGGAAACACCATATATTTT. Residues: CASRGQDTGNTIYF.

The CDR3 DNA reads TGTGCCAGTTCCCGGGAGGGCTCTAACTATGGCTACACCTTC. The encoded protein is CASSREGSNYGYTF. V and J are TRBV6-5 and TRBJ1-2, with no clear D. V shed 9 bases and J shed 0 bases, with 14 bases lying between them. The CDR3 is 14 amino acids. Per germline, CDR1 MNHEY and CDR2 SVGAGI.

This chain's CDR3 is CASSLVTSSYEQYF. Here the CDR3 DNA reads TGTGCCAGCAGCTTAGTAACTAGCTCCTACGAGCAGTACTTC. The chain has TRBV7-2 and TRBJ2-7; perhaps TRBD2 as D (5 bases). Looked up from germline, CDR1 is SGHTA and CDR2 is FQGNSA. Between the trimmed V and J ends, which lost 1 base and 0 bases, there was a span of 7 bases. The CDR3 sequence is 14 residues long.

The table lists this clone with a few counts. This chain uses TRBV9 with TRBJ2-3, with 7 bases that match TRBD2. V lost 3 bases, J lost 0 bases, and 16 bases stayed unmatched. Germline CDR1 and CDR2: SGDLS and YYNGEE. The CDR3 spans 19 residues. This chain's CDR3 is CASSAIPGAGIASTDTQYF. The DNA of the CDR3 is TGTGCCAGCAGCGCAATCCCCGGAGCGGGGATCGCTAGCACAGATACGCAGTATTTT.

This chain joins TRBV4-3 and TRBJ2-3, with 8 positions matching TRBD2. V gave up 0 bases and J gave up 4 bases; unmatched junction bases: 6. Per the germline V gene, CDR1 is LGHNA and CDR2 is YSLEER. This CDR3 contains 16 residues. CDR3: CASSQDGAGVADTQYF. DNA for the CDR3: TGCGCCAGCAGCCAAGACGGAGCGGGGGTAGCAGATACGCAGTATTTT.

The CDR3 here is CASSLAGSYEQYF. CDR3 DNA: TGTGCCAGCAGCTTAGCGGGGAGCTACGAGCAGTACTTC. The gene calls are TRBV11-2 and TRBJ2-7; D possibly corresponds to TRBD2 (5 bases). V was pared by 1 base and J by 3 bases, with 7 bases between. The CDR3 contains 13 residues. Germline V CDR1 and CDR2: SGHAT, FQNNGV.

The chain has TRBV7-2 and TRBJ2-7, with D possibly matching TRBD1 (6 bases). V was shortened by 3 bases and J by 4 bases, with 10 bases between the two germline ends. The CDR3 spans 13 residues. The germline V gene encodes CDR1 SGHTA and CDR2 FQGNSA. CDR3: CASSFEQGYEQYF. DNA of the CDR3: TGTGCCAGCAGCTTTGAACAGGGTTACGAGCAGTACTTC.

The chain is built from TRBV9 and TRBJ2-3, with 7 bases that match TRBD2. Germline-derived CDR1 and CDR2 are SGDLS and YYNGEE. V lost 3 bases and J lost 5; bases outside the gene matches: 3. The CDR3 runs 13 residues. In nucleotides, the CDR3 is TGTGCCAGCAGCGAATCGGGGGGAGATACGCAGTATTTT. Translating gives CASSESGGDTQYF.

This clone appeared a few times. The V and J genes are TRBV5-4 and TRBJ2-3, with a weak D call TRBD2 (7 bases). The V gene lost 7 bases and the J gene lost 6 bases, with 21 bases spanning the gap. CDR3 size: 15 residues. CDR1 SGHNT and CDR2 YYREEE come from the germline V gene (reference sequence). CDR3 sequence: CASAATSGGPDTQYF. As DNA, the CDR3 is TGTGCCAGCGCCGCTACTTCGGGGGGCCCCGATACGCAGTATTTT.

This clone has more than one count but fewer than ten. This chain links TRBV5-6 with TRBJ1-3; D might be TRBD1 (5 bases). The V end lost 2 bases, the J end lost 0 bases, and 12 bases lay between the germline ends. Germline-derived CDR1 and CDR2 are SGHDT and YYEEEE. CDR3 length: 16 amino acids. In DNA form, the CDR3 reads TGTGCCAGCAGCTTACCCGGGGGAATCTCTGGAAACACCATATATTTT. Its translation is CASSLPGGISGNTIYF.

This chain links TRBV18 with TRBJ2-1; a possible D gene is TRBD1 (6 bases). The CDR3 is made up of 15 amino acids. Trimming took off 2 bases at V and 0 bases at J, with 8 bases between the two ends. Per germline, CDR1 KGHSH and CDR2 LQKENI. The CDR3, as DNA: TGTGCCAGCTCACCATCACAGGGCTCCTACAATGAGCAGTTCTTC. Translating it yields CASSPSQGSYNEQFF.

J is TRBJ2-1 and V is TRBV19, with D possibly TRBD2 on 6 matching bases. Trimming took 2 bases from V and 10 from J, leaving 27 bases between them. Per the germline V gene, CDR1 is LNHDA and CDR2 is SQIVND (reference sequence). CDR3 size: 18 residues. Written as DNA, the CDR3 is TGTGCCAGTAGTATAATTTTGGGTCGGCTAGCGCTTGAAACGGAGCAGTTCTTC. It specifies CASSIILGRLALETEQFF.

This clone was picked up a small number of times. The chain uses TRBV7-8 and TRBJ2-5; TRBD2 agrees at 14 bases. The CDR3 contains 16 residues. V dropped 5 bases and J dropped 1; count of bases not matched to a gene: 3. Germline-derived CDR1 and CDR2 are SGHVS and FQNEAQ. The CDR3 spells CASSQGTSGGQETQYF. In nucleotides, the CDR3 is TGTGCCAGCAGCCAGGGGACTAGCGGGGGCCAAGAGACCCAGTACTTC.

This clone was seen only once. The chain carries TRBV19 and TRBJ1-2; D might be TRBD1 (5 bases). The CDR3 spans 14 residues. V was cut by 7 bases and J by 4 bases, with 16 bases left in between. Per the germline V gene, CDR1 is LNHDA and CDR2 is SQIVND (reference sequence). The CDR3 nucleotides read TGTGCCAGTACCGCCGGGCGGGGCGGCTATGGCTACACCTTC. It is translated as CASTAGRGGYGYTF.